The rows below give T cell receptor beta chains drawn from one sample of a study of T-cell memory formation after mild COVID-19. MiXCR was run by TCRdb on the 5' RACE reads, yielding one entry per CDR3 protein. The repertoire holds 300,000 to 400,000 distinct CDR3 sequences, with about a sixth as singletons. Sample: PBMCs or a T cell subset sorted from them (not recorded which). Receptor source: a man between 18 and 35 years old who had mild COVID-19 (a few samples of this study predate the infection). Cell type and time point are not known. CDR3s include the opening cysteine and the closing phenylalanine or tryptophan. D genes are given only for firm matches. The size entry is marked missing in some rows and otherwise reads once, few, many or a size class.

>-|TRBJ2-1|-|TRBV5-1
CASSEPLYNEQFF
TGCGCCAGCAGCGAACCGCTATACAATGAGCAGTTCTTC
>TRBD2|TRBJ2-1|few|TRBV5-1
CATRTSGGLSYNEQFF
TGCGCCACCCGGACTAGCGGGGGGCTCTCCTACAATGAGCAGTTCTTC
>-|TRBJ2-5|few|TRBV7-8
CASTAWGETQYF
TGTGCCAGCACCGCGTGGGGAGAGACCCAGTACTTC
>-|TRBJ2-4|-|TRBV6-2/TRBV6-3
CASRPLGVAKNIQYF
TGTGCCAGCCGTCCCCTGGGAGTAGCCAAAAACATTCAGTACTTC
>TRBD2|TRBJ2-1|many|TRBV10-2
CASRLAGGPVEQFF
TGCGCCAGCCGTCTAGCGGGGGGGCCCGTTGAGCAGTTCTTC
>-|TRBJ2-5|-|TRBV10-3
CAISTVKQETQYF
TGTGCCATCAGTACAGTAAAACAAGAGACCCAGTACTTC
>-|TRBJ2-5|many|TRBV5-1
CASRLGYRETQYF
TGCGCCAGCAGGCTTGGTTACCGGGAGACCCAGTACTTC
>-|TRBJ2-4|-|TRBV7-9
CASSPRTGLAKNIQYF
TGTGCCAGCAGCCCGCGGACGGGATTAGCCAAAAACATTCAGTACTTC
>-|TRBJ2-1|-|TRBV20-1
CSAGREVRYNEQFF
TGCAGTGCTGGCAGGGAAGTGAGATACAATGAGCAGTTCTTC
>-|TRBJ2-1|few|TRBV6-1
CASTRDGSYNEQFF
TGTGCCAGCACCCGGGACGGATCGTACAATGAGCAGTTCTTC
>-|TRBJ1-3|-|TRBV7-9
CASSGSPGEDGNTIYF
TGTGCCAGCAGCGGCTCACCAGGGGAGGATGGAAACACCATATATTTT
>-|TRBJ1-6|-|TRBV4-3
CASSQDSYNSPLHF
TGCGCCAGCAGCCAAGATTCGTATAATTCACCCCTCCACTTT
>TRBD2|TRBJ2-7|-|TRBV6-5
CASSFGTSGYEQYF
TGTGCCAGCAGTTTTGGGACTAGCGGCTACGAGCAGTACTTC
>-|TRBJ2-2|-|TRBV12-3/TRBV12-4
CASSARGAGELFF
TGTGCCAGCAGTGCAAGGGGGGCCGGGGAGCTGTTTTTT
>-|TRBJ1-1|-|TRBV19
CASSIYGGLRGTEAFF
TGTGCCAGTAGTATCTACGGGGGGCTAAGGGGCACTGAAGCTTTCTTT
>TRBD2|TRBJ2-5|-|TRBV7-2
CASSRAIDSGGAETQYF
TGTGCCAGCAGCCGCGCCATTGATAGCGGGGGTGCTGAGACCCAGTACTTC
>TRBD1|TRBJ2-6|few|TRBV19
CASSRDRVFSGANVLTF
TGTGCCAGTAGCAGGGACAGGGTGTTCTCTGGGGCCAACGTCCTGACTTTC